The rows below give T cell receptor beta chains drawn from one sample of a study of liver allograft versus peripheral blood T cells. TCRdb recomputed calls from the reads with MiXCR, one row per CDR3 protein. The sample holds approximately 13,000 distinct CDR3 sequences, approximately 20% seen once. These receptors came from a human patient who had a liver transplant. Some T cells may possibly be graft donor cells. The CDR3 runs from the conserved cysteine through the conserved F or W. D genes are given only for firm matches. Only some rows state a clone size, as once, few, many or a class for expanded clones.

D gene	V gene	clone size	J gene	CDR3 DNA	CDR3 protein
-	TRBV5-4	few	TRBJ2-7	TGTGCCAGCAGCTTTTACGACAGGAGGGAATACGAGCAGTACTTC	CASSFYDRREYEQYF
-	TRBV18	few	TRBJ2-3	TGTGCCAGCTCACCCCTAGCGCGCACAGATACGCAGTATTTT	CASSPLARTDTQYF
-	TRBV30	few	TRBJ2-2	TGTGCCTGGAGTATCCTCCTAACAGGCGGGGAGCTGTTTTTT	CAWSILLTGGELFF
-	TRBV6-6	-	TRBJ1-4	TGTGCCAGCACCGCAACGGGTGAAAAACTGTTTTTT	CASTATGEKLFF
-	TRBV19	-	TRBJ1-1	TGTGCCAGTACCCTCGGGCGGAACACTGAAGCTTTCTTT	CASTLGRNTEAFF
TRBD1	TRBV6-2/TRBV6-3	few	TRBJ1-5	TGTGCCAGCAACAGCAGGGGGCTTCATCAGCCCCAGCATTTT	CASNSRGLHQPQHF
-	TRBV11-2	few	TRBJ1-4	TGTGCCAGCAGCTTAGTCTCCCAGCGAAAACTGTTTTTT	CASSLVSQRKLFF
-	TRBV19	medium-sized	TRBJ1-3	TGTGCCAGCCGCCCTCAAGGGGGTGCTTCTGGAAACACCATATATTTT	CASRPQGGASGNTIYF
TRBD1	TRBV15	medium-sized	TRBJ1-5	TGTGCCACCAGCAGAGATTTTGACAGGGAGGGGGAGCCCCAGCATTTT	CATSRDFDREGEPQHF
-	TRBV20-1	-	TRBJ2-7	TGCAGTGCCCGAACCACGACTGGAGAGCAGTACTTC	CSARTTTGEQYF
-	TRBV5-6	-	TRBJ1-2	TGTGCCAGCAGCCCCCTTGGGGGAAACTATGGCTACACCTTC	CASSPLGGNYGYTF
-	TRBV15	-	TRBJ1-2	TGTGCCACCAGCTCAGGGGTATTCGAGCTCACCTTC	CATSSGVFELTF
-	TRBV18	medium-sized	TRBJ1-4	TGTGCCAGCTCACCAACCCTGGATGAAAAACTGTTTTTT	CASSPTLDEKLFF
-	TRBV11-2	-	TRBJ2-7	TGTGCCAGCAGCTTAAACAGGGTAACGGGGGAGCAGTACTTC	CASSLNRVTGEQYF
-	TRBV6-5	many	TRBJ1-1	TGTGCCAGCAGTTATTGGGCCTCGGGCCACACTGAAGCTTTCTTT	CASSYWASGHTEAFF
TRBD1	TRBV6-1	many	TRBJ2-1	TGTGCCAGCAGTGAAGCGGGTGGACAGGGGCCGAGCTCCTACAATGAGCAGTTCTTC	CASSEAGGQGPSSYNEQFF
-	TRBV7-2	few	TRBJ2-7	TGTGCCAGCAGCCTCGGGGGGACAGTCAATCAGTACTTC	CASSLGGTVNQYF
TRBD1	TRBV19	medium-sized	TRBJ2-7	TGTGCCAGTAGTGCCGGGACAGGGACCTACGAGCAGTACTTC	CASSAGTGTYEQYF
-	TRBV7-2	few	TRBJ1-5	TGTGCCAGCAGCTTGGGCGGTTCTGTTCAGCCCCAGCATTTT	CASSLGGSVQPQHF
-	TRBV19	many	TRBJ1-6	TGTGCCAGTAGTCTGGTTTCTGGGACGGTGAATTCACCCCTCCACTTT	CASSLVSGTVNSPLHF
-	TRBV7-9	medium-sized	TRBJ1-3	TGTGCCAGCAGCTCCGCCGGACAGTACTCTGGAAACACCATATATTTT	CASSSAGQYSGNTIYF
-	TRBV30	many	TRBJ1-2	TGTGCCTGGAGTCGGGCAGGGAGGGGTTTTGGCTACACCTTC	CAWSRAGRGFGYTF
-	TRBV5-6	-	TRBJ1-5	TGTGCCAGCAGCTCGGGGCCAAATCAGCCCCAGCATTTT	CASSSGPNQPQHF
-	TRBV6-5	few	TRBJ1-1	TGTGCCAGCAGTTATCGGGCGAACACTGAAGCTTTCTTT	CASSYRANTEAFF
TRBD1	TRBV6-1	many	TRBJ1-4	TGTGCCAGCAGTCAGGGGGCCTATAATGAAAAACTGTTTTTT	CASSQGAYNEKLFF
-	TRBV18	medium-sized	TRBJ2-7	TGTGCCAGCTCACCATCCCGTGATTTCTACGAGCAGTACTTC	CASSPSRDFYEQYF
-	TRBV30	-	TRBJ1-2	TGTGCCTGGGGTCAGGTCAACTATGGCTACACCTTC	CAWGQVNYGYTF
-	TRBV7-2	medium-sized	TRBJ1-1	TGTGCCAGCAGCTTAGGGTCCGCGGGGGTCACTGAAGCTTTCTTT	CASSLGSAGVTEAFF
-	TRBV18	medium-sized	TRBJ1-2	TGTGCCAGCTCACCAGGATTCAACTATGGCTACACCTTC	CASSPGFNYGYTF
-	TRBV7-2	-	TRBJ2-7	TGTGCCAGCAGCTTACCGGGACCGAGCTACGAGCAGTACTTC	CASSLPGPSYEQYF
-	TRBV7-9	few	TRBJ1-4	TGTGCCAGCAGCCCCAGGACGGATGCAACTAATGAAAAACTGTTTTTT	CASSPRTDATNEKLFF
TRBD1	TRBV11-2	-	TRBJ1-5	TGTGCCAGCAGCATGGGACAGGCGACTCAGCCCCAGCATTTT	CASSMGQATQPQHF
-	TRBV27	-	TRBJ2-3	TGTGCCAGCAGTCCGACGACGAGGGGCGTCCCCTCCCCAGATACGCAGTATTTT	CASSPTTRGVPSPDTQYF
TRBD1	TRBV28	-	TRBJ1-2	TGTGCCAGCAGCGCAGGGGGCGGAAGCTATGGCTACACCTTC	CASSAGGGSYGYTF
-	TRBV12-5	-	TRBJ1-1	TGTGCTAGTGGCCTTGCGCCGATGAACACTGAAGCTTTCTTT	CASGLAPMNTEAFF
-	TRBV19	few	TRBJ1-2	TGTGCCAGTAGTATAGAGGCCAGGGGAAGATATGGCTACACCTTC	CASSIEARGRYGYTF
TRBD1	TRBV12-3/TRBV12-4	-	TRBJ1-1	TGTGCCAGCAGTTTATACCGGGACAGGGGAGCTTTCTTT	CASSLYRDRGAFF
TRBD1	TRBV5-5	-	TRBJ1-4	TGTGCCAGCAGCTACCGGACAGGATATGCAACTAATGAAAAACTGTTTTTT	CASSYRTGYATNEKLFF
-	TRBV29-1	medium-sized	TRBJ1-3	TGCAGCGTTGAAGATCCCGGAGTCCCCTCTGGAAACACCATATATTTT	CSVEDPGVPSGNTIYF
-	TRBV5-6	few	TRBJ1-1	TGTGCCAGCAGCTTGACGGGGGCTGGAGAAGCTTTCTTT	CASSLTGAGEAFF
TRBD1	TRBV5-6	-	TRBJ1-1	TGTGCCAGTTCCACTCCTGGGACAGGGTTGATGAACACTGAAGCTTTCTTT	CASSTPGTGLMNTEAFF
-	TRBV6-1	-	TRBJ1-2	TGTGCCAGCAGTCCTACTGACAGGACCCTATCGGGGGGCTACACCTTC	CASSPTDRTLSGGYTF
-	TRBV5-4	-	TRBJ1-2	TGTGCCAGCAGCTCTTCCTTATATAATAGGGGCTACACCTTC	CASSSSLYNRGYTF
TRBD1	TRBV6-6	medium-sized	TRBJ1-1	TGTGCCAGCAAGGGACAGGGGGCGAGGGACACTGAAGCTTTCTTT	CASKGQGARDTEAFF
-	TRBV10-3	medium-sized	TRBJ1-2	TGTGCCATCAGTAGTGGCAGGGAGGATGGCTACACCTTC	CAISSGREDGYTF
TRBD1	TRBV6-2/TRBV6-3	few	TRBJ1-5	TGTGCCAGCACCGGGGGGACAGGGGGTATGAGTGGCAATCAGCCCCAGCATTTT	CASTGGTGGMSGNQPQHF
-	TRBV5-4	many	TRBJ1-2	TGTGCCAGCAGCCCGGGGGATAGTTGGGGCTACACCTTC	CASSPGDSWGYTF
-	TRBV6-1	few	TRBJ1-2	TGTGCCAGCAGTTACTCGGGCGAGGGTGATGGCTACACCTTC	CASSYSGEGDGYTF
TRBD1	TRBV19	medium-sized	TRBJ1-2	TGTGCCACGGAGGGACAGGGGGCCTTCTATGGCTACACCTTC	CATEGQGAFYGYTF
-	TRBV29-1	few	TRBJ2-1	TGCAGCGGCCTAGTTAGAGAGCAGTTCTTC	CSGLVREQFF
-	TRBV6-2/TRBV6-3	few	TRBJ1-2	TGTGCCAGCAGTTCCGACGCGGGTGGCTACACCTTC	CASSSDAGGYTF
TRBD1	TRBV5-4	few	TRBJ1-6	TGTGCCAGCAGCGACTCCGGGACAGGGGGAGCTTCACCCCTCCACTTT	CASSDSGTGGASPLHF
-	TRBV10-3	few	TRBJ1-5	TGTGCCAGCAGTTACGGGACTCCCCGGGGCGGCAATCAGCCCCAGCATTTT	CASSYGTPRGGNQPQHF
-	TRBV19	many	TRBJ1-4	TGTGCCAGTAGTAGCCCCGCGGAAAGGGAAAAACTGTTTTTT	CASSSPAEREKLFF
-	TRBV24-1	few	TRBJ1-2	TGTGCCACCAGTGATTTGAAGGGGGTGGCTTGGGGCTACACCTTC	CATSDLKGVAWGYTF
-	TRBV20-1	-	TRBJ1-1	TGCAGTGCTAGACCCAGCGGGGAGAACACTGAAGCTTTCTTT	CSARPSGENTEAFF
TRBD1	TRBV6-5	once	TRBJ1-2	TGTGCCAGCAGTTCGAACCCGACAGGGGGGGATGGCTACACCTTC	CASSSNPTGGDGYTF
-	TRBV5-4	medium-sized	TRBJ1-1	TGTGCCAGCAGCTCGGGGACGGTCTTGCCAAACACTGAAGCTTTCTTT	CASSSGTVLPNTEAFF
-	TRBV10-3	-	TRBJ1-4	TGTGCCATCAGTGCGGGGAAAGGGGAAAAACTGTTTTTT	CAISAGKGEKLFF